The 3 T cell receptor beta chains below were found in one sample sequenced in a study of cytomegalovirus exposure and HLA in healthy donors (dated by TCRdb to about 2017). Library preparation was by the immunoSEQ multiplex PCR assay. A mixture of 60 forward primers for TCR Vbeta segments and 13 reverse primers for TCR Jbeta segments was used in the multiplex PCR. TCRdb re-hosts the immuneACCESS table, in-frame sequences only. Its copies lack some clones; in the studies checked, an unresolved V gene accounts for under half of them, and the cause for the rest is not known. The sample has 100,000 to 150,000 clones on record, more than 65% of them singletons. The top ten clonotypes cover roughly 4% of the sample. The sequencing input was PBMCs. The receptors derive from a man younger than 35 in good health and CMV-seropositive.

This clone was seen only once. The chain joins TRBV13 to TRBJ2-7; 7 nucleotides match TRBD1. Looked up from germline, CDR1 is PRHDT and CDR2 is FYEKMQ (reference sequence). The CDR3 is 19 residues long. Trimming took 4 bases from V and 3 from J; bases not matched to a gene: 21. The CDR3 sequence: CASSWVGDSPDLPGYEQYF. CDR3 bases: TGTGCCAGCAGCTGGGTCGGGGACAGTCCTGACCTGCCAGGCTACGAGCAGTACTTC.

The chain uses TRBV10-3 and TRBJ2-7; 9 bases match TRBD1. Trimming removed 4 bases from V and 3 bases from J; junction bases left unmatched: 4. The germline gives CDR1 ENHRY, CDR2 SYGVKD. The CDR3 loop spans 14 amino acids. This chain's CDR3 is CAISGTGDFYEQYF. DNA of the CDR3: TGTGCCATCAGTGGGACAGGGGATTTCTACGAGCAGTACTTC.

CDR3 protein: CASSFIEAGGETQYF. The CDR3 DNA sequence: TGTGCCAGCAGCTTTATTGAGGCAGGGGGAGAGACCCAGTACTTC. The chain has TRBV5-6 and TRBJ2-5; 7 bases fit TRBD1. Germline values: CDR1 SGHDT, CDR2 YYEEEE. CDR3 size: 15 residues. Germline trimming cut 2 bases from V and 4 bases from J; bases unmatched to any gene: 8.